These 5 T cell receptor beta chains originate from one sample sequenced in a study of OX40 agonist ivuxolimab in advanced cancers. TCRdb's copy holds only in-frame clones and misses some; the assay was immunoSEQ multiplex PCR. The top ten hold 1.4% of the sample, which has approximately 70,000 clones, approximately 80% seen once. Sequences were derived from CD4+ or CD8+ T cells sorted from blood, sampled in a trial of the OX40 agonist ivuxolimab. The receptors originated from an adult with an advanced solid tumor such as melanoma, head and neck, liver or kidney cancer.

The chain carries TRBV10-1 and TRBJ2-5, with 8 bases lining up with TRBD1. The CDR3 is made up of 14 amino acids. J lost 5 bases, V lost 6 bases, and 8 bases had no gene match. In germline, CDR1 is WNHNN, CDR2 SYGVQD (reference sequence). This chain's CDR3 is CASSDSTGVETQYF. The CDR3 coding sequence is TGCGCCAGCAGCGACTCGACAGGGGTGGAGACCCAGTACTTC.

The V gene is TRBV7-9, the J gene TRBJ1-3, with unresolved D. With 2 bases removed from V and 0 bases from J, the gap between germline ends came to 5 bases. Germline values: CDR1 SEHNR, CDR2 FQNEAQ (reference sequence). The CDR3 covers 14 residues. The CDR3 is CASSLSSSGNTIYF. The CDR3 DNA follows: TGTGCCAGCAGCTTAAGTAGCTCTGGAAACACCATATATTTT.

The V call is TRBV5-1, the J call TRBJ2-2, with 8 bases lining up with TRBD1. This CDR3 spans 16 amino acids. The V segment lost 1 base and the J segment 6 bases; nucleotides outside the gene matches: 8. The germline V gene has CDR1 SGHRS and CDR2 YFSETQ. In nucleotides, the CDR3 is TGCGCCAGCAGCTTGAAGGGCCCAGGGGGCTCCGGGGAGCTGTTTTTT. It is translated as CASSLKGPGGSGELFF.

V and J are TRBV2 and TRBJ2-7, with D maybe TRBD2 (5 bases). The CDR3 sequence is 13 residues long. The germline CDR1 and CDR2 sequences are SNHLY and FYNNEI. The V end lost 6 bases, the J end lost 9 bases, and 18 bases lay between the germline ends. CDR3 bases: TGTGCCAGCAGGACTACATCGCAATGGGGGCAGTACTTC. This codes for CASRTTSQWGQYF.

The genes are TRBV6-5 and TRBJ1-5; no reliable D call. Trimming left V 6 bases short and J 4 bases short, with 7 bases between. Germline loops: CDR1 MNHEY, CDR2 SVGAGI. This CDR3 has 12 amino acids. The CDR3: CASRQRNQPQHF. Written as DNA, the CDR3 is TGTGCCAGCAGGCAACGGAATCAGCCCCAGCATTTT.